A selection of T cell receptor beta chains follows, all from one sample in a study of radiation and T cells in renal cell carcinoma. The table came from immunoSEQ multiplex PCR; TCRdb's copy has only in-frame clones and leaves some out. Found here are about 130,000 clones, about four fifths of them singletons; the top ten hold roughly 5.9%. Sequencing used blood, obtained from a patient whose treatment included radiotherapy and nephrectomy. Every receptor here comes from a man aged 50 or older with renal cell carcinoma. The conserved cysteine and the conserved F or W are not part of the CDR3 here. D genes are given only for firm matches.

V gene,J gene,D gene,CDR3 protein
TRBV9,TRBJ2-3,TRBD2,ASSVGTSGTLLDTQY
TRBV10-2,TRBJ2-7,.,ASSEVQGEQY
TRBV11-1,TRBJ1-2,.,ASSPYRDGYT
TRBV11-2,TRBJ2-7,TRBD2,ASSTRAGLASFYEQY
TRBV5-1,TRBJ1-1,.,ASSLGGIGAEAF
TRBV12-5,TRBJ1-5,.,ASGLGQAWSQPQH
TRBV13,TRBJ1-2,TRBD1,ASSFRQGADGYT
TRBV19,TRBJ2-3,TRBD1,ASSQLTGVGSTDTQY
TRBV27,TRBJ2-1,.,ASSPLSGHDYNEQF
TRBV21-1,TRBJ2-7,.,ASSKGERGLNFYEQY
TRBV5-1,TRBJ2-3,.,ASSKDGYSHTDTQY
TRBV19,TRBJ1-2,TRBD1,ASSLSQGVNYGYT
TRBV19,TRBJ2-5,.,ASGVQIQETQY
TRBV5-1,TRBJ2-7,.,ASSLEVHYEQY
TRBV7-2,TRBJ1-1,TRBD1,ASSKRTGGSEGPNTEAF
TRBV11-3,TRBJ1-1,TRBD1,ASSFMIAGGPRNTEAF
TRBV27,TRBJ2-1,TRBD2,ASSPSGRDEQF
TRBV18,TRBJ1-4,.,ASSPPGRTNEKLF
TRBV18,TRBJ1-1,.,ASSPEGTEAF
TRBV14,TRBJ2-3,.,ASSQDLPDTQY
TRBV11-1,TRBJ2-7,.,ASSLPRRTYEQY
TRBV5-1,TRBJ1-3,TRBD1,ASSEGQGDTIY
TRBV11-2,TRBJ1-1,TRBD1,ASSQRSGGHTEAF
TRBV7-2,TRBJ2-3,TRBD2,ASSTRTSTTDTQY
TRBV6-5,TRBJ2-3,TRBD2,ASSYWEGHTQY
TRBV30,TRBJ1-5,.,AWSMGDYSNQPQH
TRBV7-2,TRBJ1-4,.,ASSLEGTELF
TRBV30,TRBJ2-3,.,AWSWGTDTQY
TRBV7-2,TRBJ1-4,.,ASSLGFGGYEKLF
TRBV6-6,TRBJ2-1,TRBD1,ASSYSDRGNEQF
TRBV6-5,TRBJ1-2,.,ASSYGPDIYGYT